In this sample, the clone carrying this T cell receptor beta chain turned up a few times. What it binds is unknown. The data were obtained in a study of T-cell memory formation after mild COVID-19. Points from the study as a whole: Clones contracting over day 15 to 85 were CD4/CD8 balanced, with later expanders leaning CD4+. The authors did not confirm SARS-CoV-2 specificity of second-wave clones peaking day 37. Some clones that responded were present in memory (sampled pre-infection), which suggests cross-reactive memory joined.

Looked up from germline, CDR1 is SGHNT and CDR2 is YYREEE (reference sequence). V shed 0 bases and J shed 7 bases, with 13 bases lying between them. This CDR3 contains 14 residues. MiXCR, applied by TCRdb to the 5' RACE reads, yields one record per CDR3 protein. This table holds over 350,000 distinct CDR3 sequences, 16% found once. The source of this sequence is a man between 18 and 29 years old who had mild COVID-19 (a few samples of this study predate the infection). Cell type and time point are not known. The chain combines TRBV5-4 with TRBJ1-2; D gene unclear. The sample comprised PBMCs or a T cell subset sorted from them (not recorded which). The CDR3 here is CASSLDGPNAGYTF. The CDR3 nucleotides read TGTGCCAGCAGCTTGGACGGACCAAATGCTGGCTACACCTTC.